This TCR beta chain emerged from a study of cytomegalovirus exposure and HLA in healthy donors. Whole-study results and caveats: Reportedly, HLA-A and HLA-B alleles of most subjects were accurately predicted from TCR beta. In a later analysis, most CMV-associated TCR beta chains appeared HLA-restricted. After further analysis at a later stage, roughly 16,000 TCR beta sequences were associated with HLA alleles at 0.05 false discovery rate. Exclusion as indistinguishable affected some V segments, including TRBV6-2 and TRBV6-3.

The PCR used 60 Vbeta and 13 Jbeta primers. The method was immunoSEQ multiplex PCR; TCRdb's version includes in-frame clones alone and lacks a portion of them. Of 90,000 to 120,000 clones listed, 82% are singletons. In regard to this clone: What it recognizes is unknown.

This CDR3 has 18 residues. Germline V CDR1 and CDR2: MGHRA, YSYEKL. The V end lost 1 base, the J end lost 0 bases, and 16 bases lay between the germline ends. The chain joins TRBV4-1 to TRBJ2-4, with D maybe TRBD1 (6 bases). Sequencing input: PBMCs. This receptor was identified in a young man in good health and CMV-seropositive. The CDR3 loop reads CASSQGGDRLLAKNIQYF. Here the CDR3 DNA reads TGCGCCAGCAGCCAAGGGGGCGACAGGCTACTAGCCAAAAACATTCAGTACTTC.